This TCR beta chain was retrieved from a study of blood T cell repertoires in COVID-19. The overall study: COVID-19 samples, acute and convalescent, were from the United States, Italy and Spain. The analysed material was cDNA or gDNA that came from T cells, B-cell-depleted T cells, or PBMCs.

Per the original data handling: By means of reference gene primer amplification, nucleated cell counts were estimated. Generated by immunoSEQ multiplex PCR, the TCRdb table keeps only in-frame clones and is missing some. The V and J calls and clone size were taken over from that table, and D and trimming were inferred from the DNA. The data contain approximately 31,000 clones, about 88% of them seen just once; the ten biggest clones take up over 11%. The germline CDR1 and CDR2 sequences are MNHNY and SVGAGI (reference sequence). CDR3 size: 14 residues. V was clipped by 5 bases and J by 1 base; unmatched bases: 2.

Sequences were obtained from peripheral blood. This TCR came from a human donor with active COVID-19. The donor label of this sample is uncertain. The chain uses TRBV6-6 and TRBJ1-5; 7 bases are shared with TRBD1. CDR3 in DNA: TGTGCCAGCAGTAAACAGGGGAGCAATCAGCCCCAGCATTTT. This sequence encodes CASSKQGSNQPQHF.